This T cell receptor beta chain was captured by sequencing in a study of identical twins. The CDR3 extends over 14 amino acids. The germline V gene has CDR1 LNHNV and CDR2 YYDKDF (reference sequence). As to this clonotype: At one end, the junction sequence differs from germline, possibly due to a read error.

Each CDR3 protein gets one entry after TCRdb re-called the 5' RACE reads with MiXCR. The sample yields around 1.7 million distinct CDR3 sequences, under 35% seen once. What was sequenced was cord blood. The rearrangement uses TRBV15 and TRBJ1-6, with D hard to call. The receptor was derived from a newborn girl in good health. CDR3 in amino acids: CATSSGEKNSPPHF. The CDR3, as DNA: TGTGCCACCAGCAGTGGGGAAAAGAATTCACCCCCCCACTTT.